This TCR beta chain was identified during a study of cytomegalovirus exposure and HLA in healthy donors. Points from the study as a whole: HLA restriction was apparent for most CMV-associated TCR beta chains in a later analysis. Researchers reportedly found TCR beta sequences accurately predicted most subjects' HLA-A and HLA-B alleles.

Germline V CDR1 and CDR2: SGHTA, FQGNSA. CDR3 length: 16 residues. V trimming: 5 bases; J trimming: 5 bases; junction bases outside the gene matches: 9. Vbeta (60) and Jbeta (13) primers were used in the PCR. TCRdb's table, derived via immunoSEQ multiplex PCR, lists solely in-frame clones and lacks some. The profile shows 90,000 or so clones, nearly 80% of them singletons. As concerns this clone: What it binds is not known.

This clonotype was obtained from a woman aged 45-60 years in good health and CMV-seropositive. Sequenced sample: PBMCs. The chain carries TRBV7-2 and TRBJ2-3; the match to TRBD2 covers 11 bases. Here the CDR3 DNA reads TGTGCCAGCAGCCCACTAGCGGGGGCGGGGGGAGATACGCAGTATTTT. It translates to CASSPLAGAGGDTQYF. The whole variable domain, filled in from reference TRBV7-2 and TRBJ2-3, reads GAGVSQSPSNKVTEKGKDVELRCDPISGHTALYWYRQSLGQGLEFLIYFQGNSAPDKSGLPSDRFSAERTGGSVSTLTIQRTQQEDSAVYLCASSPLAGAGGDTQYFGPGTRLTVL.